What follows are 9 T cell receptor beta chains derived from one specimen sequenced in a study of blood T cells in healthy people across ages. Alongside a J-beta primer mix, a sample-barcoded 5' primer served in a second PCR lasting about 7 to 12 cycles. TCRdb fed the 5' RACE reads into MiXCR, producing one record per CDR3 protein. In the table there are under 1,000,000 distinct CDR3 sequences, around 45% of which are singletons. The source material was blood. Receptor source: an elderly man in good health.

The rearrangement uses TRBV25-1 and TRBJ1-4; D is undetermined. CDR3 length: 14 residues. Germline CDR1 MGHDK, CDR2 SYGVNS. The V end lost 1 base, the J end lost 6 bases, and 9 bases lay between the germline ends. CDR3: CASSESGIYEKLFF. In DNA, the CDR3 is TGTGCCAGCAGTGAATCTGGGATCTATGAAAAACTGTTTTTT.

There are a few counts of this clonotype. The J gene is TRBJ2-3, the V gene TRBV12-3 or TRBV12-4; the match to TRBD1 covers 10 bases. The trim removed 6 bases at V and 4 bases at J, leaving 7 bases unmatched. This CDR3 has 15 amino acids. CDR3 residues: CASSQTGGLADTQYF. CDR3 nucleotide sequence: TGTGCCAGCAGCCAGACAGGGGGCCTGGCAGATACGCAGTATTTT.

CDR3 loop: CASSREVHEKLFF. In DNA form, the CDR3 reads TGTGCCAGCAGCCGGGAGGTGCATGAAAAACTGTTTTTT. The V call is TRBV2, the J call TRBJ1-4; D remains ambiguous. The V and J ends lost 6 bases and 6 bases respectively, with 11 bases between them. CDR1 SNHLY and CDR2 FYNNEI come from the germline V gene. CDR3 length equals 13 residues.

The V gene is TRBV7-6, the J gene TRBJ2-3; D unresolved. V was clipped by 2 bases and J by 2 bases, with 8 bases between them. This CDR3 is built from 14 residues. Germline-derived CDR1 and CDR2 are SGHVS and FNYEAQ. CDR3 amino acids: CASSLSELTDTQYF. The DNA for the CDR3 is TGTGCCAGCAGCTTAAGCGAACTCACAGATACGCAGTATTTT.

The rearrangement links TRBV2 to TRBJ2-3, with 12 bases matching TRBD2. V trimming: 7 bases; J trimming: 3 bases; junction bases outside the gene matches: 8. The CDR3 has 16 amino acids. From germline, CDR1 is SNHLY and CDR2 FYNNEI. In DNA, the CDR3 is TGTGCCAGCATTCTAGGACTAGCGGGGAATACAGATACGCAGTATTTT. Translated: CASILGLAGNTDTQYF.

This clonotype was seen only a few times. The chain recombines TRBV12-3 or TRBV12-4 with TRBJ2-7, with D possibly TRBD1 on 5 matching bases. CDR3 length: 15 amino acids. Trimming took 1 base from V and 0 from J, leaving 10 bases between them. The CDR3 here is CASSLDRIRSYEQYF. DNA of the CDR3: TGTGCCAGCAGTTTAGACAGGATACGCTCCTACGAGCAGTACTTC.

This chain links TRBV5-1 with TRBJ2-1, with a possible D match to TRBD2 (7 bases). CDR1 and CDR2 from the germline V gene are SGHRS and YFSETQ. This CDR3 contains 15 residues. V was shortened by 4 bases and J by 12 bases, with 23 bases between the two germline ends. CDR3 coding DNA: TGCGCCAGCAGCGCCGGGGGGCCAAGGGGATTATGGCAGTTCTTC. It is translated as CASSAGGPRGLWQFF. Full variable domain (rest looked up from reference TRBV5-1 and TRBJ2-1): KAGVTQTPRYLIKTRGQQVTLSCSPISGHRSVSWYQQTPGQGLQFLFEYFSETQRNKGNFPGRFSGRQFSNSRSEMNVSTLELGDSALYLCASSAGGPRGLWQFFGPGTRLTVL.

Comments on this clonotype: A junction end diverges from the germline sequence, so it may reflect a read error. The chain couples TRBV12-3 or TRBV12-4 to TRBJ2-5; 16 bases line up with TRBD2. The CDR3 extends over 16 amino acids. CDR3: CVSSPGLAGGQETQYF. DNA for the CDR3: TGTGTCAGCAGTCCGGGACTAGCGGGGGGGCAAGAGACCCAGTACTTC.

The genes are TRBV2 and TRBJ2-7, with 7 bases lining up with TRBD1. Germline-derived CDR1 and CDR2 are SNHLY and FYNNEI. Trimming took 1 base from V and 4 from J; bases not matched to a gene: 10. CDR3 length: 16 amino acids. CDR3: CASSEGVAGGSYEQYF. The CDR3 coding sequence is TGTGCCAGCAGTGAAGGTGTGGCAGGGGGTTCGTACGAGCAGTACTTC.